Presented here are 30 T cell receptor beta chains from one specimen sequenced in a study of PD-1 and CTLA-4 blockade in melanoma. Profiling relied on immunoSEQ multiplex PCR, and the TCRdb table lists in-frame clones only, not all of them. The sample includes 30,000 or so clones, about 91% seen only once; the top ten take less than 10%. The starting material was CD8+ T cells from peripheral blood, obtained from a patient given anti-PD-1 treatment. The source of these receptors is a human donor with melanoma.

The chain recombines TRBV27 with TRBJ1-1; 8 bases are a match to TRBD1. The germline CDR1 and CDR2 sequences are MNHEY and SMNVEV (reference sequence). The junction had 0 bases not matched to a gene; V was cut back by 2 bases and J by 4 bases. This CDR3 contains 13 residues. The CDR3 loop reads CASSLTGGTEAFF. CDR3 sequence (DNA): TGTGCCAGCAGTTTAACAGGGGGCACTGAAGCTTTCTTT.

The J gene is TRBJ2-1, the V gene TRBV3-1 (or the pseudogene TRBV3-2); 16 positions agree with TRBD2. The junction had 2 bases not matched to a gene; V was cut back by 3 bases and J by 3 bases. The germline V gene encodes CDR1 LGHDT and CDR2 YNNKEL (reference sequence). The CDR3 extends over 17 amino acids. CDR3 residues: CASSQGLAGGFYNEQFF. The CDR3 nucleotides are TGTGCCAGCAGCCAGGGACTAGCGGGAGGGTTCTACAATGAGCAGTTCTTC.

The chain carries TRBV10-3 and TRBJ1-1, with 12 bases lining up with TRBD1. The length of the CDR3 is 16 residues. V shed 10 bases and J 5 bases; nucleotides not matched to a gene: 14. Germline-derived CDR1 and CDR2 are ENHRY and SYGVKD. CDR3 region: CATCPGQGALGTEAFF. In nucleotides, the CDR3 is TGTGCCACTTGTCCGGGACAGGGGGCATTGGGGACTGAAGCTTTCTTT.

The chain employs TRBV7-9 and TRBJ2-7; 8 positions agree with TRBD1. The V gene's germline CDR1 is SEHNR and CDR2 FQNEAQ (reference sequence). This CDR3 is 14 amino acids long. V lost 6 bases to trimming and J lost 7 bases; unmatched junction nucleotides: 11. Here the CDR3 reads CASSSSGGAWEQYF. CDR3 nucleotides: TGTGCCAGCAGTTCCTCAGGGGGCGCTTGGGAGCAGTACTTC.

V and J are TRBV7-9 and TRBJ1-1; tentative D call: TRBD1 (5 bases). Trimming removed 3 bases from V and 4 bases from J, with 9 bases in between. Germline loops: CDR1 SEHNR, CDR2 FQNEAQ (reference sequence). This CDR3 has 13 amino acids. CDR3 nucleotide sequence: TGTGCCAGCAGCTTGCAGGGAGGCACTGAAGCTTTCTTT. Protein sequence: CASSLQGGTEAFF.

V is TRBV29-1 and J is TRBJ1-2; TRBD1 might be the D (5 bases). This CDR3 has 13 residues. Trimming took off 3 bases at V and 4 bases at J, with 12 bases between the two ends. From germline, CDR1 is SQVTM and CDR2 ANQGSEA. The CDR3 bases are TGCAGCGTTGACCCCCCGGGGCCCTATGGCTACACCTTC. Its translation: CSVDPPGPYGYTF.

V gene TRBV9 combines with J gene TRBJ2-1; D tentatively reads TRBD1 or TRBD2 (5 bases each). Trimming pared 0 bases from V and 8 bases from J, leaving 15 bases between. CDR1 and CDR2 (germline): SGDLS, YYNGEE. CDR3 length: 15 amino acids. The CDR3 is CASSVGVRGWDEQFF. In DNA form, the CDR3 reads TGTGCCAGCAGCGTAGGGGTGAGGGGATGGGATGAGCAGTTCTTC. Supplemented by reference TRBV9 and TRBJ2-1, the full variable domain reads DSGVTQTPKHLITATGQRVTLRCSPRSGDLSVYWYQQSLDQGLQFLIQYYNGEERAKGNILERFSAQQFPDLHSELNLSSLELGDSALYFCASSVGVRGWDEQFFGPGTRLTVL.

The V gene is TRBV19, the J gene TRBJ2-5; D may match TRBD1 or TRBD2 (6 bases each). The V gene's germline CDR1 is LNHDA and CDR2 SQIVND (reference sequence). This CDR3 region has 14 residues. The germline V and J ends were trimmed by 5 bases and 2 bases, with 12 bases remaining between them. The CDR3 DNA sequence: TGTGCCAGTAGTGTATTAGGGGGGCAAGAGACCCAGTACTTC. Protein: CASSVLGGQETQYF.

The chain links TRBV7-9 to TRBJ2-7; 7 bases fit TRBD1. The CDR3 length is 15 residues. J gave up 0 bases and V 1 base, and 3 bases lay outside the gene matches. The germline V gene encodes CDR1 SEHNR and CDR2 FQNEAQ (reference sequence). The CDR3 reads CASSLGQGISYEQYF. The DNA of the CDR3 is TGTGCCAGCAGCTTAGGACAGGGAATCTCCTACGAGCAGTACTTC.

This chain joins TRBV24-1 and TRBJ1-5; D unclear. Trimming shortened V by 6 bases and J by 0 bases, and 5 bases separated the two germline ends. Germline CDR1 KGHDR, CDR2 SFDVKD. There are 13 residues in the CDR3. In DNA form, the CDR3 reads TGTGCCACCAGTAGCGGTAGCAATCAGCCCCAGCATTTT. As protein: CATSSGSNQPQHF.

Only a few counts were recorded for this clone. V and J are TRBV11-2 and TRBJ1-6; TRBD1 might be the D (5 bases). The CDR3 has 17 amino acids. Germline V gene sequence: CDR1 SGHAT, CDR2 FQNNGV. Trimming pared 5 bases from V and 7 bases from J, leaving 21 bases between. The CDR3 protein is CASSPSIRGEANSPLHF. The CDR3 bases are TGTGCCAGCAGCCCATCCATCCGGGGGGAGGCCAATTCACCCCTCCACTTT.

The J gene is TRBJ1-3, the V gene TRBV30, with D perhaps TRBD1 (5 bases). From germline, CDR1 is GTSNPN and CDR2 SVGIG (reference sequence). There are 15 residues in the CDR3. V was shortened by 2 bases and J by 1 base, with 12 bases between the two germline ends. CDR3 amino acids: CAWSSGAASGNTIYF. The CDR3 DNA sequence: TGTGCCTGGAGTTCCGGGGCGGCTTCTGGAAACACCATATATTTT.

The rearrangement links TRBV30 to TRBJ2-2, with 13 positions matching TRBD2. CDR1 and CDR2 (germline): GTSNPN, SVGIG (reference sequence). V lost 3 bases and J lost 5; bases outside the gene matches: 3. The CDR3 is 15 amino acids. CDR3 DNA sequence: TGTGCCTGGAGCGAGGGACTAGCGGGAACCGGGGAGCTGTTTTTT. It specifies CAWSEGLAGTGELFF.

The chain employs TRBV14 and TRBJ2-1; D unclear. V lost 0 bases and J 6 bases, leaving 6 bases between the germline ends. The CDR3 totals 13 residues. CDR1 is SGHDN, CDR2 FVKESK, per germline. The CDR3 coding sequence is TGTGCCAGCAGCCAAGATCAACCCAATGAGCAGTTCTTC. Translation gives CASSQDQPNEQFF.

In DNA, the CDR3 is TGTGCCAGCAGTCTGTCGGAGCTGCTTGGGGTCACCGGGGAGCTGTTTTTT. Translating gives CASSLSELLGVTGELFF. The chain combines TRBV28 with TRBJ2-2; D gene unclear. This CDR3 comprises 17 residues. Germline-derived CDR1 and CDR2 are MDHEN and SYDVKM. V was clipped by 5 bases and J by 4 bases, with 20 bases between them.

This clone was found once. The rearrangement joins TRBV30 to TRBJ1-5; maybe TRBD1 (5 bases). Trimming stripped 3 bases from V and 0 bases from J, with 12 bases between. This CDR3 contains 15 residues. The germline CDR1 and CDR2 sequences are GTSNPN and SVGIG (reference sequence). The CDR3 DNA is TGTGCCTGGAGCCCCGGGACCATTAGCAATCAGCCCCAGCATTTT. This encodes CAWSPGTISNQPQHF.

The chain recombines TRBV10-2 with TRBJ2-5, with D maybe TRBD2 (5 bases). The germline gives CDR1 WSHSY, CDR2 SAAADI. CDR3 length: 11 amino acids. V was shortened by 6 bases and J by 5 bases, with 7 bases between the two germline ends. CDR3 DNA: TGCGCCAGCAGGGGAGACGAGACCCAGTACTTC. Its protein product is CASRGDETQYF.

This sequence joins TRBV5-1 and TRBJ1-1, with D possibly being TRBD1 (6 bases). The germline V gene encodes CDR1 SGHRS and CDR2 YFSETQ. Trimming pared 4 bases from V and 0 bases from J, leaving 13 bases between. The CDR3 contains 15 residues. The CDR3 nucleotides read TGCGCCAGCAGCCTATGGACAGAAGTGAACACTGAAGCTTTCTTT. As protein: CASSLWTEVNTEAFF.

The chain combines TRBV7-9 with TRBJ2-5; D not resolved. The CDR3 length is 13 residues. Germline lookup yields CDR1 SEHNR and CDR2 FQNEAQ (reference sequence). V lost 5 bases, J lost 5 bases, and 12 bases lay in between. CDR3 loop: CASSPSSQETQYF. CDR3 coding DNA: TGTGCCAGCAGCCCCTCGAGCCAGGAGACCCAGTACTTC.

The gene calls are TRBV14 and TRBJ2-5; D unresolved. CDR1 and CDR2 from the germline V gene are SGHDN and FVKESK. V was clipped by 1 base and J by 2 bases, with 8 bases between them. The CDR3 consists of 14 residues. The CDR3 region has the DNA TGTGCCAGCAGCCAAGGAGATAGTCAAGAGACCCAGTACTTC. Protein: CASSQGDSQETQYF.

The rearrangement joins TRBV4-2 to TRBJ2-7; D ambiguous. The V and J ends lost 0 bases and 0 bases respectively, with 6 bases between them. Germline CDR1 is LGHNA and CDR2 is YNFKEQ. The CDR3 has 14 residues. CDR3 sequence reads: CASSQEQSSYEQYF. CDR3 DNA sequence: TGTGCCAGCAGCCAAGAACAGAGCTCCTACGAGCAGTACTTC.

CDR3 in amino acids: CASSYPRWETQYF. The CDR3 DNA reads TGTGCCAGCAGTTACCCTAGATGGGAGACCCAGTACTTC. The rearrangement links TRBV6-2 or TRBV6-3 to TRBJ2-5; D is unclear. This CDR3 contains 13 residues. Germline loops: CDR1 MNHEY, CDR2 SVGEGT. V was shortened by 2 bases and J by 5 bases, with 9 bases between the two germline ends.

V usage is TRBV6-5 and J usage is TRBJ2-3, with 7 nucleotides matching TRBD2. Trimming took 6 bases from V and 4 from J; bases not matched to a gene: 10. Per the germline V gene, CDR1 is MNHEY and CDR2 is SVGAGI. This CDR3 region has 15 residues. CDR3 sequence: CASSPRGDGADTQYF. In nucleotides, the CDR3 is TGTGCCAGCAGCCCCCGGGGGGACGGGGCAGATACGCAGTATTTT.

This clone was detected once. The V gene is TRBV10-2, the J gene TRBJ1-1; 7 bases align to TRBD1. The V segment lost 0 bases and the J segment 5 bases; nucleotides outside the gene matches: 6. Germline CDR1 is WSHSY and CDR2 is SAAADI. CDR3 length equals 15 residues. The CDR3 region has the DNA TGCGCCAGCAGTGAGTCCCGACAGGGAAGGACTGAAGCTTTCTTT. This gives the protein CASSESRQGRTEAFF.

The V gene is TRBV10-3, the J gene TRBJ1-2, with TRBD1 identical over 8 bases. The CDR3 has 16 residues. Germline V gives CDR1 ENHRY, CDR2 SYGVKD. Unmatched junction bases numbered 12, after V lost 6 bases and J lost 3 bases. CDR3 nucleotide sequence: TGTGCCATCAGGGGGCTCAGTCCGACAGGGGACTATGGCTACACCTTC. It translates to CAIRGLSPTGDYGYTF.

The rearrangement links TRBV5-8 to TRBJ2-7; D call uncertain. The CDR3 runs to 11 residues. V was trimmed by 0 bases and J by 4 bases, leaving 2 bases between them. CDR1 is SGHTS, CDR2 YDEGEE, per germline. The DNA of the CDR3 is TGTGCCAGCAGCTTGGGGTACGAGCAGTACTTC. Protein: CASSLGYEQYF.

V gene TRBV7-2 combines with J gene TRBJ1-1, with 10 bases fitting TRBD1. The CDR3 loop spans 15 amino acids. The junction had 3 bases not matched to a gene; V was cut back by 5 bases and J by 0 bases. Germline V CDR1 and CDR2: SGHTA, FQGNSA. CDR3 DNA: TGTGCCAGCAGCCAGGGACAGGGGCTGAACACTGAAGCTTTCTTT. Translation gives CASSQGQGLNTEAFF.

The chain employs TRBV5-4 and TRBJ2-3, with D maybe TRBD1 (5 bases). Germline lookup yields CDR1 SGHNT and CDR2 YYREEE (reference sequence). Trimming stripped 4 bases from V and 2 bases from J, with 8 bases between. The length of the CDR3 is 13 residues. The DNA for the CDR3 is TGTGCCAGCAGCAAGACAGACACAGATACGCAGTATTTT. Amino acids: CASSKTDTDTQYF.

The chain employs TRBV5-5 and TRBJ1-2, with D unresolved. Trimming cost V 2 bases and J 1 base, with 15 bases left between them. The CDR3 covers 16 residues. Per germline, CDR1 SGHKS and CDR2 YYEKEE (reference sequence). The CDR3 loop is CASSLSGIPLNYGYTF. The DNA of the CDR3 is TGTGCCAGCAGCTTAAGTGGCATTCCTCTTAACTATGGCTACACCTTC.

The V gene is TRBV27, the J gene TRBJ2-1; 12 positions match TRBD2. There are 12 residues in the CDR3. V was clipped by 8 bases and J by 9 bases; unmatched bases: 2. CDR1 MNHEY and CDR2 SMNVEV come from the germline V gene (reference sequence). CDR3 amino acids: CASGLAGTEQFF. The CDR3 nucleotides read TGTGCCAGCGGACTAGCGGGAACTGAGCAGTTCTTC.